The rows below give T cell receptor beta chains drawn from one sample of a study of control samples from healthy donors and cancer patients. Some clones are missing from TCRdb's copy, which holds only in-frame ones; the method was immunoSEQ multiplex PCR. The sample lists around 100,000 clones; about 88% were seen once. Sequencing was done on a sample of blood. These receptors came from a woman aged 45-59 years in good health. Each CDR3 is given with its conserved first and last residue. A D gene is named only where the DNA matches it firmly. Only part of the rows carry a size: once, few, many, or a class if the clone is expanded.

v_call	j_call	d_call	clone_size	cdr3_nt	cdr3_aa
TRBV7-3	TRBJ2-1	NA	NA	TGTGCCAGCAGCTTGGATGGAGGGAGGTACAATGAGCAGTTCTTC	CASSLDGGRYNEQFF
TRBV18	TRBJ2-5	TRBD1	NA	TGTGCCAGCTCGGAGGGACAGGGAGCTTGGGGGACCCAGTACTTC	CASSEGQGAWGTQYF
TRBV6-2/TRBV6-3	TRBJ1-5	NA	NA	TGTGCCAGCAGTAAGATGGGTCCATATAGCAATCAGCCCCAGCATTTT	CASSKMGPYSNQPQHF
TRBV2	TRBJ1-1	NA	NA	TGTGCCAGCAGTGACCGCCGGAGAAGGGTTGAAGCTTTCTTT	CASSDRRRRVEAFF
TRBV19	TRBJ1-2	NA	NA	TGTGCCAGTAGTATAGGGACAGTCTATGGCTACACCTTC	CASSIGTVYGYTF
TRBV10-1	TRBJ1-6	TRBD1	few	TGCGCCAGCAGTGAGTCCGGGACAGGGAGATCACCCCTCCACTTT	CASSESGTGRSPLHF
TRBV3-1/TRBV3-2	TRBJ1-2	TRBD1	NA	TGTGCCAGCAGCCAAGATTGGGACAGGGCGTATGGCTACACCTTC	CASSQDWDRAYGYTF
TRBV24-1	TRBJ2-1	NA	NA	TGTGCCACTTCCCTTGGGGCCAGGAATGAGCAGTTCTTC	CATSLGARNEQFF
TRBV24-1	TRBJ2-5	NA	once	TGTGCCACCAGTGATCCACTAGGGGACGGGATTCAAGAGACCCAGTACTTC	CATSDPLGDGIQETQYF
TRBV27	TRBJ2-5	NA	NA	TGTGCCAGCAAGGCGAGGGCCCAAGAGACCCAGTACTTC	CASKARAQETQYF
TRBV7-9	TRBJ1-5	NA	NA	TGTGCCAGCAGCCCTGAGGCATTACAGCCCCAGCATTTT	CASSPEALQPQHF
TRBV2	TRBJ1-4	NA	once	TGTGCCAGCAGGTTACAGCCAACTAATGAAAAACTGTTTTTT	CASRLQPTNEKLFF
TRBV6-6	TRBJ1-1	NA	NA	TGTGCCAGCAGTTACTCGAGGGGAAAGGCTGAAGCTTTCTTT	CASSYSRGKAEAFF
TRBV7-9	TRBJ2-7	TRBD1	NA	TGTGCCAGCAGCCCTCCCAGGGGGCAAGACGAGCAGTACTTC	CASSPPRGQDEQYF
TRBV7-8	TRBJ2-2	TRBD1	once	TGTGCCAGCATCCCCCCTCTCCGGGACAGGGGCACCGGGGAGCTGTTTTTT	CASIPPLRDRGTGELFF
TRBV4-1	TRBJ2-5	NA	NA	TGCGCCAGCAGCCACGTAAGCCACAGGGTCGGCCAGTACTTC	CASSHVSHRVGQYF
TRBV7-3	TRBJ2-2	NA	NA	TGTGCCAGCAGCTTACGGCTGTCCGGGGAGCTGTTTTTT	CASSLRLSGELFF
TRBV10-1	TRBJ2-7	TRBD1	NA	TGCGCCAGCAGTCGACAGGGGGAGAACGAGCAGTACTTC	CASSRQGENEQYF
TRBV15	TRBJ1-6	NA	NA	TGTGCCACCAGCAGAGTCGGGGCGGTAAATTCACCCCTCCACTTT	CATSRVGAVNSPLHF
TRBV2	TRBJ2-1	TRBD2	NA	TGTGCCAGCAGTAAGGCGGGAGCTTCTACTGAGCAGTTCTTC	CASSKAGASTEQFF
TRBV7-6	TRBJ2-1	NA	NA	TGTGCCAGCAGCCCCCCGGGCGGCGGTCGGGAGCAGTTCTTC	CASSPPGGGREQFF
TRBV11-3	TRBJ2-1	NA	NA	TGTGCCAGCAGCTTAGATCGGGGCCTGGGTGAGCAGTTCTTC	CASSLDRGLGEQFF
TRBV4-3	TRBJ2-5	TRBD2	NA	TGCGCCAGCAGCCAAGACCACGGACTAGCGGGGAAGGAGACCCAGTACTTC	CASSQDHGLAGKETQYF
TRBV7-2	TRBJ1-1	NA	once	TGTGCCAGCAGCTTATCGGGACGGCTCGTAACTGAAGCTTTCTTT	CASSLSGRLVTEAFF
TRBV2	TRBJ2-6	NA	few	TGTGCCAGCCGTGAGTCGGCAGGGGCCAACGTCCTGACTTTC	CASRESAGANVLTF
TRBV7-9	TRBJ1-3	NA	NA	TGTGCCAGCAGCCCCACAATTCGCATCAAGACGGCCTCTGGAAACACCATATATTTT	CASSPTIRIKTASGNTIYF
TRBV7-2	TRBJ2-1	NA	few	TGTGCCAGCAGCTTTAAGACGGGCAATGAGCAGTTCTTC	CASSFKTGNEQFF
TRBV11-2	TRBJ2-5	NA	NA	TGTGCCAGCAGCTCAGTGAAGACCCAGTACTTC	CASSSVKTQYF
TRBV11-2	TRBJ2-2	NA	NA	TGTGCCAGCAGCTTATATGTGGCCGGGGAGCTGTTTTTT	CASSLYVAGELFF
TRBV2	TRBJ2-6	NA	NA	TGTGCCAGATCTCTCAACCCCAGCTCTGGGGCCAACGTCCTGACTTTC	CARSLNPSSGANVLTF
TRBV24-1	TRBJ2-5	TRBD2	once	TGTGCCACCGGGAGCGGGGGACGGGAGACCCAGTACTTC	CATGSGGRETQYF
TRBV29-1	TRBJ1-2	NA	NA	TGCAGCGTTGAAGAAACGACAGCTTTATATGGCTACACCTTC	CSVEETTALYGYTF
TRBV4-3	TRBJ2-1	TRBD2	NA	TGCGCCGGGGGGTCCCTTAGCGGGAGAAACAATGAGCAGTTCTTC	CAGGSLSGRNNEQFF
TRBV19	TRBJ1-6	NA	few	TGTGCCAGTAGTATTCCAGGAGCACCCCTCCACTTT	CASSIPGAPLHF
TRBV6-5	TRBJ2-5	NA	NA	TGTGCCAGCAGTTATGGGCCGATGCTCCAAGAGACCCAGTACTTC	CASSYGPMLQETQYF
TRBV25-1	TRBJ2-1	NA	NA	TGTGCCAGCAGCGCTTCGGGTCGGGGTGAGCAGTTCTTC	CASSASGRGEQFF
TRBV7-9	TRBJ2-2	TRBD2	NA	TGTGCCAGCAGTAAAGCTCGGGGACTAGCGGGAGAGACCGGGGAGCTGTTTTTT	CASSKARGLAGETGELFF
TRBV5-1	TRBJ2-1	TRBD2	NA	TGCGCCAGCAGAGGCACTAGCGGGAGAGCCAATGAGCAGTTCTTC	CASRGTSGRANEQFF
TRBV7-8	TRBJ2-5	NA	NA	TGTGCCAGCAGCTCGGAGGTCTGGTCTCAAGAGACCCAGTACTTC	CASSSEVWSQETQYF